The subject of this entry is one T cell receptor (beta chain). This clonotype has only a few counts. Its antigen has not been determined. Base qualities are missing; no much larger clone stands one base away. This record comes from a study of molecular identifiers for immune sequencing clone quantification (dated by TCRdb to the late 2010s). General notes on the study: For a replicate experiment, RNA from 20,000 or 100,000 naive CD8 T cells was divided into five aliquots, and four of the five aliquots were sequenced. This methods study used CD8 T cells to benchmark TCR RNA copy counting and molecular-identifier clustering-based TCR repertoire sequencing (MIDCIRS).

Points the paper makes about the study in general: Spiked-in Jurkat TCR RNA equal to a single cell's worth was reported to be detectable even within 1,100,000 naive CD8 T cells. In CMV-specific effector cells, clones with more than 20 RNA copies contained over 99% of molecules, whereas in naive cells such clones contained under 1% of molecules. The naive libraries included spiked-in Jurkat TCR RNA (roughly nine copies' worth), and this Jurkat TCR RNA is not part of the donor repertoire. About 2.9 recovered TCR RNA copies per cell were obtained by modeling, versus about 10 by digital PCR, implying a capture efficiency of about 30%. Highly expanded clone sizes could be underestimated because identical TCR molecules may share a barcode. When barcode sub-clustering was omitted, TCR diversity was inflated by chimeric consensus sequences, with chimeras reaching as high as 47%.

Libraries of naive CD8 T cells were built from about 20,000 to 1,000,000 sorted cells, with 10%, 30% or 50% of the purified RNA used. On a BD FACSAria II, naive CD8 T cells were FACS-sorted as CD8+CD4-CCR7+CD45RA+ and collected into RLT Plus buffer. Approximately nine TCR copies' worth of Jurkat RNA were spiked into 20,000-1,000,000 naive CD8 T cell samples to test detection sensitivity. CD8 T cells were enriched with RosetteSep CD8+ T Cell Enrichment Cocktail and Ficoll-Paque, followed by ACK red cell lysis. Library preparation employed PCR. The reads were generated on a NextSeq 500. Bulk TCR libraries were made following a previously described method, with the TCR primers given in Table S5. The Qiagen AllPrep DNA/RNA kit was used to purify total RNA. Before analysis, reads from multiple sequencing runs of one library were combined. On the study's bioinformatics: Reads were retained only if their TCR constant sequence matched exactly, and those retained reads were trimmed to 150 nt and grouped according to their 12-nt molecular barcodes. Reads in each barcode group were sub-clustered using a 15% Levenshtein threshold, and a quality-weighted consensus sequence was built for each RNA molecule. Non-functional sequences were removed, as were lower-count sequences one edit away from another. On the basis of fitting two negative binomial distributions, barcode sub-clusters with fewer than 20% of the maximum read count were discarded. TCRdb reprocessing: public reads trimmed at Q25 with fastp, clones called with MiXCR, in-frame beta chains kept. A single entry per CDR3 protein holds the most common genes and DNA from its merged rows. Here the V and J calls rest on TCRdb's processing, not on the authors' analysis. The sample table records hundreds of thousands of distinct CDR3 sequences; about 23% of these occur just once. 0.65% to 0.75% of the sample goes to the ten largest clones.

The CDR3 goes from the cysteine to the phenylalanine over 15 residues. Here the CDR3 DNA is all that survives: 45 bases in frame from base 1. CDR1 and CDR2 (LGHNA, YSLEER) derive from the germline V gene. After removal of 3 bases from V and 7 bases from J, the junction retains 6 bases not matched to a gene. This receptor was identified in a human donor in good health. Some libraries in this study had Jurkat cell RNA spiked in. The rearrangement joined TRBV4-3 to TRBJ1-6; TRBD1 agrees with 7 junctional bases. The specimen sequenced was naive CD8+ T cells from blood, with Jurkat cell RNA spiked in. In light of the paper, this sample's cell subset or site label describes: FACS-sorted CD8+CD4-CCR7+CD45RA+ naive T cells. The sequence in DNA is TGCGCCAGCAGCCACTCCGGGACAGTAAATTCACCCCTCCACTTT. This is translated as CASSHSGTVNSPLHF.